Sequencing of this T cell receptor beta chain was carried out in a study of shared clonotypes between healthy human individuals. As for the study in general: Three plates each covered CD4 naive and memory; CD8 naive two, CD8 memory one.

Measured with immunoSEQ multiplex PCR; TCRdb has only the in-frame clones, and not every one. This sample has millions of clones, with just under 95% found just once. Naive CD8 isolation took CD45RO-negative cells positively selected for CCR7 and excluded terminally differentiated effector memory CD45RA+ cells. Source material: naive CD8+ T cells sorted from blood. The sequence was collected from a man aged 18 to 30 in good health.

The CDR3 DNA reads TGTGCCAGTAGTGCCGGACCGTATAGCTTAGGCGATGAGCAGTTCTTC. Translating gives CASSAGPYSLGDEQFF. V is TRBV19 and J is TRBJ2-1; D not resolved. V was shortened by 5 bases and J by 8 bases, with 22 bases between the two germline ends. The V gene's germline CDR1 is LNHDA and CDR2 SQIVND (reference sequence). This CDR3 contains 16 residues. The complete variable domain, with remaining parts taken from reference TRBV19 and TRBJ2-1, reads DGGITQSPKYLFRKEGQNVTLSCEQNLNHDAMYWYRQDPGQGLRLIYYSQIVNDFQKGDIAEGYSVSREKKESFPLTVTSAQKNPTAFYLCASSAGPYSLGDEQFFGPGTRLTVL.